In this sample, the clone carrying this T cell receptor (beta chain) turned up a few times. Its target is not known. Documented time point: blood 2 weeks post-SBRT. Regarding treatment: 15 Gy SBRT to primary tumor, nephrectomy 4 weeks later. Blood was sampled at baseline, 2 weeks and 4 weeks after SBRT. This renal cell carcinoma was of the clear cell type. The data stem from a study of radiation and T cells in renal cell carcinoma. V lost 5 bases to trimming and J lost 0 bases, with 12 bases between them. CDR3 size: 15 residues. Germline V gene data show CDR1 as SGHTA and CDR2 as FQGNSA. Study-level results: Top tumor clonotypes rose in blood 2 weeks post-radiation, then contracted.

Sequencing used immunoSEQ multiplex PCR; TCRdb keeps in-frame clones, though not all of them. The data contain 45,000 to 55,000 clones, about 80% of them singletons. This receptor was identified in a woman in her seventies with renal cell carcinoma. V usage is TRBV7-2 and J usage is TRBJ2-3, with D maybe TRBD2 (6 bases). The sample consisted of blood, taken from a patient whose treatment included radiotherapy and nephrectomy. The CDR3 loop is CASSRTGDSTDTQYF. The CDR3 DNA reads as TGTGCCAGCAGCAGGACGGGAGATAGCACAGATACGCAGTATTTT.